The rows below give T cell receptor beta chains drawn from one sample of a study of blood T cell repertoires in COVID-19. Sequenced by immunoSEQ multiplex PCR; TCRdb stores in-frame clones only, minus some. The sample has approximately 290,000 clones; approximately 85% are singletons. The sample taken for sequencing was peripheral blood. The origin of the receptors is a human donor with COVID-19, enrolled during active disease. The donor label of this sample is uncertain. Both conserved end residues are part of each CDR3. A row's size may be missing; if present it is once, few, many or a size class.

v_gene	abundance	j_gene	CDR3aa
TRBV13	NA	TRBJ1-1	CASSVPQGRREAFF
TRBV19	NA	TRBJ1-2	CASSITGDSFYGYTF
TRBV7-3	NA	TRBJ2-1	CASSLSPAGESNEQFF
TRBV4-2	few	TRBJ1-2	CASSQGVDRNFRRNYGYTF
TRBV9	NA	TRBJ2-7	CASSEGAGHFYEQYF
TRBV21-1	NA	TRBJ2-1	CASSKLATLRTNEQFF
TRBV2	NA	TRBJ1-4	CASSEGRPGEKLFF
TRBV29-1	NA	TRBJ2-7	CSVAGTSTYEQYF
TRBV19	NA	TRBJ2-1	CASSITSGRSSYNEQFF
TRBV27	NA	TRBJ1-2	CASPEVGYTF
TRBV6-5	once	TRBJ2-7	CASSPLAGGPGEQYF
TRBV28	NA	TRBJ2-2	CASSPGQGNTGELFF
TRBV5-1	NA	TRBJ2-5	CASSHTPGTSGGETQYF
TRBV19	NA	TRBJ2-2	CATTASSGRNTGELFF
TRBV9	NA	TRBJ1-1	CASSVGTGAMNTEAFF
TRBV7-2	NA	TRBJ2-2	CASSLEGLAGSTGELFF
TRBV5-1	NA	TRBJ2-6	CASSLSRVGANVLTF
TRBV7-3	NA	TRBJ2-1	CASSPPLAGVGGNEQFF
TRBV7-2	NA	TRBJ2-2	CASSRRDSNTGELFF
TRBV6-4	NA	TRBJ2-3	CASSATSADTQYF
TRBV30	NA	TRBJ2-1	CAWKRETYNEQFF
TRBV19	NA	TRBJ2-7	CASSIATGGVYEQYF
TRBV7-2	NA	TRBJ1-1	CASSPTNAEAFF
TRBV19	NA	TRBJ1-1	CASIMLGQGTDTEAFF
TRBV12-3/TRBV12-4	NA	TRBJ1-4	CASTGGINEKLFF
TRBV5-4	NA	TRBJ2-3	CASSSGQGTTDTQYF
TRBV30	few	TRBJ1-5	CAWSAFTGSYWGNQPQHF
TRBV7-8	once	TRBJ1-3	CASSLPGGLLTSSGNTIYF
TRBV5-4	NA	TRBJ1-6	CASSLDTPPGSPLHF
TRBV28	NA	TRBJ2-1	CASSATRARVRNEQFF
TRBV18	once	TRBJ1-1	CASSPRVAGGGTEAFF
TRBV4-3	NA	TRBJ1-2	CASSPRTGQGYGYTF
TRBV25-1	once	TRBJ2-1	CASSGSPDPTILF
TRBV28	NA	TRBJ2-1	CASSLGLAAYNEQFF
TRBV4-2	NA	TRBJ2-5	CASSQEGRGETQYF
TRBV19	NA	TRBJ2-7	CASSIAGLGYEQYF
TRBV28	few	TRBJ1-1	CASSNWGQPAITEAFF
TRBV6-5	NA	TRBJ2-3	CASSSGPPSTDTQYF
TRBV29-1	NA	TRBJ2-7	CSVGGGLAGGLYEQYF
TRBV5-1	NA	TRBJ2-1	CASSFPGTGGINEQFF
TRBV9	NA	TRBJ2-1	CASSVGLAGSSYNEQFF
TRBV28	NA	TRBJ1-1	CASRRQVTGAEAFF
TRBV6-6	NA	TRBJ1-1	CASSPRGSLGDTEAFF
TRBV12-5	NA	TRBJ1-3	CASGLQGTRNTIYF
TRBV2	NA	TRBJ2-3	CASSEELAGGTDTQYF
TRBV18	NA	TRBJ1-1	CASSPRTENTEAFF
TRBV7-9	NA	TRBJ2-2	CASSLVMNTGELFF
TRBV11-2	few	TRBJ2-1	CASSSELAGGPSGEQFF
TRBV7-8	NA	TRBJ1-1	CASSKQGALGTTEAFF
TRBV28	once	TRBJ1-3	CASSNPIGGSGNTIYF
TRBV9	NA	TRBJ2-3	CASSVGTSGSRSTDTQYF
TRBV7-2	once	TRBJ1-4	CASSSRETGVNEKLFF
TRBV11-2	NA	TRBJ1-5	CASSFQPGQGQPQHF
TRBV29-1	NA	TRBJ1-2	CSAGSAVGYTF